A single sample is the source of the 15 T cell receptor beta chains below, sequenced in a study of control samples from healthy donors and cancer patients. Only in-frame clones appear in the TCRdb table, and some are missing; sequencing was by immunoSEQ multiplex PCR. The table shows approximately 160,000 clones, with 85% to 95% occurring only once. The sequencing input was blood. Every receptor here comes from a woman between 18 and 29 years old in good health.

The chain has TRBV24-1 and TRBJ2-1; maybe TRBD1 (7 bases). The CDR3 covers 12 residues. The V gene lost 6 bases and the J gene lost 10 bases, with 12 bases spanning the gap. Germline V lookup: CDR1 KGHDR, CDR2 SFDVKD. CDR3 loop: CATSPGGSEQFF. In DNA form, the CDR3 reads TGTGCCACCAGTCCAGGGGGGTCCGAGCAGTTCTTC.

This chain joins TRBV4-3 and TRBJ1-6; TRBD1 is a possible D gene (5 bases). The CDR3 contains 15 residues. Germline V gene data show CDR1 as LGHNA and CDR2 as YSLEER. Deletions cut 4 bases from V and 6 bases from J, with 13 bases between. Written as DNA, the CDR3 is TGCGCCAGCAGCCTTTCAGGGTTAAGTAATTCACCCCTCCACTTT. Protein product: CASSLSGLSNSPLHF.

The chain has TRBV5-1 and TRBJ1-1, with a weak D call TRBD1 (6 bases). Germline lookup yields CDR1 SGHRS and CDR2 YFSETQ. This CDR3 is built from 16 residues. V gave up 4 bases and J gave up 0 bases, with 16 bases separating them. CDR3: CASSPNRGQMNTEAFF. In DNA form, the CDR3 reads TGCGCCAGCAGCCCTAACCGCGGACAGATGAACACTGAAGCTTTCTTT.

The chain carries TRBV19 and TRBJ1-5; no reliable D call. In germline, CDR1 is LNHDA, CDR2 SQIVND (reference sequence). This CDR3 spans 16 amino acids. V gave up 0 bases and J gave up 6 bases, with 15 bases separating them. Written as DNA, the CDR3 is TGTGCCAGTAGTATAGACGAGGGATCCTGGTTTCAGCCCCAGCATTTT. Its translation: CASSIDEGSWFQPQHF.

V and J are TRBV27 and TRBJ1-5; D unclear. Germline V gene sequence: CDR1 MNHEY, CDR2 SMNVEV (reference sequence). The CDR3 runs 14 residues. The V gene lost 5 bases and the J gene lost 7 bases, with 15 bases spanning the gap. Here the CDR3 reads CASSTQSLSQPQHF. The CDR3 region has the DNA TGTGCCAGCAGTACTCAGAGTCTTTCGCAGCCCCAGCATTTT.

CDR3 protein: CASSLFTGGVNEKLFF. CDR3 DNA: TGTGCCAGCAGTTTATTTACCGGAGGAGTTAATGAAAAACTGTTTTTT. The chain combines TRBV28 with TRBJ1-4, with no clear D. There are 16 residues in the CDR3. Deletions cut 1 base from V and 4 bases from J, with 13 bases between. The germline V gene has CDR1 MDHEN and CDR2 SYDVKM.

This clone came up once. This sequence joins TRBV10-1 and TRBJ1-3; D is unclear. The CDR3 is 15 residues long. Germline V CDR1 and CDR2: WNHNN, SYGVQD (reference sequence). Trimming took 0 bases from V and 0 from J, leaving 6 bases between them. Written as DNA, the CDR3 is TGCGCCAGCAGTGAGTCGGGTCGCTCTGGAAACACCATATATTTT. This gives the protein CASSESGRSGNTIYF.

The rearrangement joins TRBV2 to TRBJ1-2; 7 nucleotides match TRBD1. After removal of 5 bases from V and 6 bases from J, the junction contained 6 bases not matched to a gene. CDR3 size: 13 residues. Looked up from germline, CDR1 is SNHLY and CDR2 is FYNNEI. The CDR3 sequence is CASSKGQDHGYTF. The CDR3 region has the DNA TGTGCCAGCAGTAAAGGACAGGACCATGGCTACACCTTC.

DNA of the CDR3: TGTGCCAGCAGCCTCTACCTCGATAGCAGCCCCTACGAGCAGTACTTC. Residues: CASSLYLDSSPYEQYF. V usage is TRBV27 and J usage is TRBJ2-7; unclear D gene. Germline CDR1 reads MNHEY; CDR2 reads SMNVEV (reference sequence). The V and J ends lost 6 bases and 2 bases respectively, with 20 bases between them. The CDR3 runs 16 residues.

This chain joins TRBV6-6 and TRBJ1-2, with 9 bases aligning to TRBD1. J lost 3 bases, V lost 7 bases, and 6 bases had no gene match. CDR3 length equals 14 residues. Germline V gene lookup returns CDR1 MNHNY and CDR2 SVGAGI (reference sequence). The CDR3 reads CASTRDRADYGYTF. In nucleotides, the CDR3 is TGTGCCAGCACCCGGGACAGGGCGGACTATGGCTACACCTTC.

This clone has only one observation. The CDR3: CASSSGTIYYEQYF. The CDR3 nucleotides are TGTGCCAGCAGTTCCGGGACCATATACTACGAGCAGTACTTC. V gene TRBV2 combines with J gene TRBJ2-7; D could derive from TRBD1 or TRBD2 (5 bases each). Germline CDR1 SNHLY, CDR2 FYNNEI. V lost 5 bases, J lost 3 bases, and 14 bases lay in between. This CDR3 has 14 residues.

This sequence joins TRBV6-6 and TRBJ2-1, with 7 positions matching TRBD2. Germline V gene data show CDR1 as MNHNY and CDR2 as SVGAGI (reference sequence). This CDR3 has 15 residues. J lost 8 bases, V lost 2 bases, and 9 bases had no gene match. In DNA form, the CDR3 reads TGTGCCAGCAGTTACGAGGGACTACCCATTGATGAGCAGTTCTTC. It translates to CASSYEGLPIDEQFF.

The chain couples TRBV11-2 to TRBJ2-2; D unresolved. The CDR3 spans 14 residues. CDR1 is SGHAT, CDR2 FQNNGV, per germline. Trimming left V 1 base short and J 1 base short, with 4 bases between. The CDR3 sequence: CASSLAKNTGELFF. CDR3 nucleotides: TGTGCCAGCAGCTTAGCAAAGAACACCGGGGAGCTGTTTTTT. The full variable domain, with the rest looked up from reference TRBV11-2 and TRBJ2-2, is EAGVAQSPRYKIIEKRQSVAFWCNPISGHATLYWYQQILGQGPKLLIQFQNNGVVDDSQLPKDRFSAERLKGVDSTLKIQPAKLEDSAVYLCASSLAKNTGELFFGEGSRLTVL.

The chain employs TRBV7-8 and TRBJ1-1; D is possibly TRBD1 (5 bases). CDR3 length equals 15 residues. Trimming took off 1 base at V and 5 bases at J, with 14 bases between the two ends. Germline V CDR1 and CDR2: SGHVS, FQNEAQ. The CDR3 nucleotides read TGTGCCAGCAGCTTAGTCTATGTAGGGGAGACTGAAGCTTTCTTT. It yields the protein CASSLVYVGETEAFF.

This sequence joins TRBV5-4 and TRBJ1-1; D call uncertain. Germline CDR1 SGHNT, CDR2 YYREEE (reference sequence). This CDR3 region has 16 residues. Trimming shortened V by 0 bases and J by 4 bases, and 16 bases separated the two germline ends. CDR3 protein: CASSLGVGRAATEAFF. The CDR3 bases are TGTGCCAGCAGCTTGGGTGTGGGCCGGGCGGCCACTGAAGCTTTCTTT.